The clone carrying this T cell receptor beta chain was counted a few times. Its antigen is not known. Trimming left V 5 bases short and J 1 base short, with 12 bases between. This CDR3 has 14 residues. Germline V lookup: CDR1 SEHNR, CDR2 FQNEAQ (reference sequence). The sample belongs to a study of blood T cells in healthy people across ages. Study-level findings and limits: Strongly correlated with naive T cell percentage was TCR beta diversity. With age, beta diversity per million T cells declined roughly linearly, significantly by approximately 40. There were more naive CD4+ cells and higher diversity in long-lived donors than in aged donors.

It was with a sample-barcoded 5' primer and a J-beta primer mix that a second PCR of roughly 7 to 11 cycles was run. TCRdb redid the calling of the 5' RACE reads with MiXCR, one entry per CDR3 protein. Seen here are 800,000 to 950,000 distinct CDR3 sequences, 25% to 30% observed once, and the top ten hold approximately 10%. These same data were also listed under a study on T cells of mothers and their children. Per that paper: Thymic selection shapes TCR recombination output similarly in related and unrelated pairs.

This TCR was recovered from a woman in her thirties or forties in good health. This chain joins TRBV7-9 and TRBJ2-7, with D perhaps matching TRBD1 or TRBD2 (5 bases each). The specimen sequenced was blood. Here the CDR3 reads CASSPGRISYEQYF. CDR3 nucleotides: TGTGCCAGCAGCCCGGGACGGATTTCCTACGAGCAGTACTTC. The full variable domain, in which reference TRBV7-9 and TRBJ2-7 provide the parts outside the CDR3, is DTGVSQNPRHKITKRGQNVTFRCDPISEHNRLYWYRQTLGQGPEFLTYFQNEAQLEKSRLLSDRFSAERPKGSFSTLEIQRTEQGDSAMYLCASSPGRISYEQYFGPGTRLTVT.